This TCR beta chain stems from a study of OX40 agonist ivuxolimab in advanced cancers. The CDR3 totals 14 residues. Per germline, CDR1 SGDLS and CDR2 YYNGEE. The trim removed 3 bases at V and 5 bases at J, leaving 6 bases unmatched. Here immunoSEQ multiplex PCR was the method, and the copy in TCRdb shows in-frame clones only, minus some. The table records some 85,000 clones, approximately 91% of them present only once. People who had autoimmune disease history or systemic immunosuppression were excluded. The sequence was collected from an adult with an advanced solid tumor such as melanoma, head and neck, liver or kidney cancer. The rearrangement uses TRBV9 and TRBJ2-3; 7 bases are shared with TRBD1. The sample in question was CD4+ or CD8+ T cells sorted from blood, obtained in a trial of the OX40 agonist ivuxolimab. Here the CDR3 DNA reads TGTGCCAGCAGCGCATATACAGGGGAAGATACGCAGTATTTT. Translating gives CASSAYTGEDTQYF.